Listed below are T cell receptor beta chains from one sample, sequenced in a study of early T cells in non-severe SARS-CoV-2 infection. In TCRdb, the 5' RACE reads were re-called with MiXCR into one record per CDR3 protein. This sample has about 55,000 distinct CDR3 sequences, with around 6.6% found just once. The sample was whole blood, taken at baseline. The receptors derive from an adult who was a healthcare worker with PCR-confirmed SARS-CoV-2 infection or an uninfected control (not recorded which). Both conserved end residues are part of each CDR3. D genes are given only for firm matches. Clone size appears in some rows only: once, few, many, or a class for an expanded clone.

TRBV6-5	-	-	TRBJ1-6	CASSYSLRDTLHF	TGTGCCAGCAGTTACTCCCTTCGTGACACCCTCCACTTT
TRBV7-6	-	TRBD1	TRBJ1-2	CASSLGTGDGYTF	TGTGCCAGCAGCTTAGGGACAGGGGATGGCTACACCTTC
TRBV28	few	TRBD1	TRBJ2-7	CASSPAGDSSYEQYF	TGTGCCAGCAGTCCCGCCGGGGACAGCTCCTACGAGCAGTACTTC
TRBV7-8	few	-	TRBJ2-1	CASSYQPPRGGGNEQFF	TGTGCCAGCAGCTATCAGCCCCCAAGGGGGGGCGGGAATGAGCAGTTCTTC
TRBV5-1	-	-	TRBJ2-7	CASSLASRYEQYF	TGCGCCAGCAGCTTGGCCTCGCGGTACGAGCAGTACTTC
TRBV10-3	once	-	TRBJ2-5	CAISREDQETQYF	TGTGCCATCAGTCGAGAGGACCAAGAGACCCAGTACTTC
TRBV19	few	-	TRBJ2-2	CASSIQGQLIGELFF	TGTGCCAGTAGTATTCAAGGGCAGCTAATCGGGGAGCTGTTTTTT
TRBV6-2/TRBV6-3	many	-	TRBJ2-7	CASSYSLRLTVPLNF	TGTGCCAGCAGTTATAGCCTCCGCCTTACAGTTCCACTAAACTTC
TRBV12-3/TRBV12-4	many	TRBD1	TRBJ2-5	CASSRTGGGGSKETQYF	TGTGCCAGCAGTCGGACAGGGGGAGGCGGGTCAAAAGAGACCCAGTACTTC
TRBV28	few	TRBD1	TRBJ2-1	CASSFTGVVNEQFF	TGTGCCAGCAGTTTCACAGGGGTTGTCAATGAGCAGTTCTTC
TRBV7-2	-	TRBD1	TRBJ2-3	CASSRMAPGTGATDTQYF	TGTGCCAGCAGCCGCATGGCCCCCGGGACAGGGGCCACAGATACGCAGTATTTT
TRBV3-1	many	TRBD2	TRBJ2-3	CASSLPRGGNTDTQYF	TGTGCCAGCAGCCTCCCCCGGGGGGGGAACACAGATACGCAGTATTTT
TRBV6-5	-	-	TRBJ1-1	CVSSYGIMNTEAFF	TGTGTCAGCAGTTACGGGATTATGAACACTGAAGCTTTCTTT
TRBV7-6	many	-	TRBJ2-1	CASSRWEGFYNEQFF	TGTGCCAGCAGCCGCTGGGAAGGGTTCTACAATGAGCAGTTCTTC
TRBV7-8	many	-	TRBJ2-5	CASSPGRHQETQYF	TGTGCCAGCAGCCCTGGACGGCACCAAGAGACCCAGTACTTC
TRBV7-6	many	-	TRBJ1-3	CASSASTGLPGNTIYF	TGTGCCAGCAGCGCAAGCACAGGGCTTCCTGGAAACACCATATATTTT
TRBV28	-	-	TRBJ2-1	CASSLLGEQFF	TGTGCCAGCAGTTTGCTGGGTGAGCAGTTCTTC
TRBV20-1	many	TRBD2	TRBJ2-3	CSARTPSGSGGRTDTQYF	TGCAGTGCTAGAACCCCCTCCGGAAGCGGGGGCCGCACAGATACGCAGTATTTT
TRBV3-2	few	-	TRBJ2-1	CASSQRGAGNEQFF	TGTGCCAGCAGCCAGCGGGGGGCCGGCAATGAGCAGTTCTTC
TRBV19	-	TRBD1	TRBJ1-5	CASRKTGGTKYSNQPQHF	TGTGCCAGTAGGAAGACAGGGGGAACAAAGTATAGCAATCAGCCCCAGCATTTT
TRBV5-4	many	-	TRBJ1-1	CASSLDYRAGTEAFF	TGTGCCAGCAGCTTGGATTACAGGGCGGGCACTGAAGCTTTCTTT
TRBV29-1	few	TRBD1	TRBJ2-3	CSADRGGTDTQYF	TGCAGCGCAGACAGGGGGGGGACAGATACGCAGTATTTT
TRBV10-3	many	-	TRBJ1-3	CATRLGAGNTIYF	TGTGCCACTCGTCTTGGGGCTGGAAACACCATATATTTT
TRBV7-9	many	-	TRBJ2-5	CASSFAQELEETQYF	TGTGCCAGCAGCTTTGCACAGGAACTGGAAGAGACCCAGTACTTC
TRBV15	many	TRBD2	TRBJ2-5	CATSRPGGPVRETQYF	TGTGCCACCAGCAGACCGGGGGGGCCGGTCAGAGAGACCCAGTACTTC
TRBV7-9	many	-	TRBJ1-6	CASSPLFPTSPLHF	TGTGCCAGCAGCCCACTATTCCCCACTTCACCCCTCCACTTT
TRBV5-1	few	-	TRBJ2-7	CASSLTDSYEQYF	TGCGCCAGCAGCTTAACTGATTCCTACGAGCAGTACTTC
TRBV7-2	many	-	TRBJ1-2	CASSPTDSPFRGYTF	TGTGCCAGCAGCCCAACGGACAGCCCTTTCCGCGGCTACACCTTC
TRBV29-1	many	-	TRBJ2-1	CSVDLSGRSSYNEQFF	TGCAGCGTAGATTTGTCGGGACGATCCTCCTACAATGAGCAGTTCTTC
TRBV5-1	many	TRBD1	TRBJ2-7	CASTPRQGSSYEQYF	TGCGCCAGCACCCCTAGACAGGGTTCATCCTACGAGCAGTACTTC
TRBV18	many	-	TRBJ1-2	CASSPRERGYTF	TGTGCCAGCTCACCTAGGGAGCGGGGCTACACCTTC
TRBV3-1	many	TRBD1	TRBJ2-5	CASSQYGTDQETQYF	TGTGCCAGCAGCCAATACGGGACAGACCAAGAGACCCAGTACTTC
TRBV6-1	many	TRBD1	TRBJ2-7	CASTIQGAVYEQYF	TGTGCCAGCACCATACAGGGGGCAGTCTACGAGCAGTACTTC
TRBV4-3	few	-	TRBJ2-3	CASSQVRWGGMDTQYF	TGCGCCAGCAGCCAAGTGAGGTGGGGGGGCATGGATACGCAGTATTTT
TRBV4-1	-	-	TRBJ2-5	CASSQFLVGSVETQYF	TGCGCCAGCAGCCAATTTTTAGTAGGATCGGTAGAGACCCAGTACTTC
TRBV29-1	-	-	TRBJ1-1	CSVADGHTEAFF	TGCAGCGTTGCAGACGGACACACTGAAGCTTTCTTT
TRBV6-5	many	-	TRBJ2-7	CASKSQGGYEQYF	TGTGCCTCGAAGTCTCAGGGTGGGTACGAGCAGTACTTC
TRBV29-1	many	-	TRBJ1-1	CSVGAGDTEAFF	TGCAGCGTTGGCGCCGGGGACACTGAAGCTTTCTTT
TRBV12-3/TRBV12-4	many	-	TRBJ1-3	CASSPRTGSGNTIYF	TGTGCCAGCAGTCCTCGGACGGGCTCTGGAAACACCATATATTTT
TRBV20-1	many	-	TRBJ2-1	CSVPGGVTYNEQFF	TGCAGTGTTCCAGGCGGGGTAACCTACAATGAGCAGTTCTTC
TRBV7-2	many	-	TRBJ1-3	CASLPRHGRNTIYF	TGTGCCAGCTTACCCAGACACGGCAGAAACACCATATATTTT
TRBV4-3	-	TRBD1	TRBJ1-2	CASSLTGGSGYTF	TGCGCCAGCAGCCTTACAGGGGGATCTGGCTACACCTTC
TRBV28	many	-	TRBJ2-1	CASSFRGANEQFF	TGTGCCAGCAGTTTTCGGGGGGCGAATGAGCAGTTCTTC